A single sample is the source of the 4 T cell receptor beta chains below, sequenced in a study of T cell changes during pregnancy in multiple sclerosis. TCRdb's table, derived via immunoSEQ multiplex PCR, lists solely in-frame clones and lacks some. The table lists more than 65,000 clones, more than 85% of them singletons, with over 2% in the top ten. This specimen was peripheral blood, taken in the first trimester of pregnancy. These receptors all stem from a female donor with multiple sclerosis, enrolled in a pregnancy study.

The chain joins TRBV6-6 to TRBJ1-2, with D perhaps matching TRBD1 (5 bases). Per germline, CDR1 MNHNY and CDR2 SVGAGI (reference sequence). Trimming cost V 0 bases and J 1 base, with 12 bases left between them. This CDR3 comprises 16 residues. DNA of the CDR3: TGTGCCAGCAGTTACTCCGGGGGTGAGGGTAACTATGGCTACACCTTC. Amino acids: CASSYSGGEGNYGYTF.

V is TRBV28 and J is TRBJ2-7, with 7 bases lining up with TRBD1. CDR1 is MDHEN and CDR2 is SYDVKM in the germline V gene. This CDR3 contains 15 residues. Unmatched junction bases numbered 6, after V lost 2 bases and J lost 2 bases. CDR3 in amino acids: CASSLALGQTYEQYF. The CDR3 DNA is TGTGCCAGCAGTTTAGCCCTGGGACAGACCTACGAGCAGTACTTC. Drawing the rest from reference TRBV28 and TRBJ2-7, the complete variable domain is DVKVTQSSRYLVKRTGEKVFLECVQDMDHENMFWYRQDPGLGLRLIYFSYDVKMKEKGDIPEGYSVSREKKERFSLILESASTNQTSMYLCASSLALGQTYEQYFGPGTRLTVT.

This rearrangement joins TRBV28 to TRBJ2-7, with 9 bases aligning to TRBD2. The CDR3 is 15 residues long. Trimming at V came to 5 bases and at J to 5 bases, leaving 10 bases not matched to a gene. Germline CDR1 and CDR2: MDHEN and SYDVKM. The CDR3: CASSTLSGGRDEQYF. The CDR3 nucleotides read TGTGCCAGCAGTACCCTTAGCGGGGGACGTGACGAGCAGTACTTC.

CDR3 sequence (DNA): TGTGCCTGGAGTCGGGGGGTAGGAAGTCAGCCCCAGCATTTT. Protein: CAWSRGVGSQPQHF. This chain links TRBV30 with TRBJ1-5; D may be TRBD1 (5 bases). The CDR3 has 14 residues. CDR1 GTSNPN and CDR2 SVGIG come from the germline V gene (reference sequence). V dropped 2 bases and J dropped 6 bases, with 14 bases sitting between them.